These 18 T cell receptor beta chains were sequenced from one sample in a study of T cell clones after liver transplantation. The protocol was immunoSEQ multiplex PCR, while the TCRdb copy is restricted to in-frame clones and leaves out a portion. The data contain 65,000 to 95,000 clones, about four fifths of them seen just once; the ten biggest clones take up about 0.6%. Specimen: CD4+ T cells from blood, collected before liver transplant. The receptors were gathered from a human donor who received a liver transplant.

This clone was seen a few times. This rearrangement joins TRBV15 to TRBJ2-7; maybe TRBD2 (5 bases). Germline V CDR1 and CDR2: LNHNV, YYDKDF (reference sequence). The CDR3 is made up of 15 amino acids. Trimming took 9 bases from V and 4 from J, leaving 22 bases between them. The chain's CDR3 is CATARYPGNGYEQYF. For the CDR3, the DNA is TGTGCCACGGCCCGATACCCCGGGAACGGATACGAGCAGTACTTC. The whole variable domain, filled in from reference TRBV15 and TRBJ2-7, reads DAMVIQNPRYQVTQFGKPVTLSCSQTLNHNVMYWYQQKSSQAPKLLFHYYDKDFNNEADTPDNFQSRRPNTSFCFLDIRSPGLGDTAMYLCATARYPGNGYEQYFGPGTRLTVT.

This clone was found a few times. This sequence joins TRBV20-1 and TRBJ2-1; D is unclear. CDR1 and CDR2 from the germline V gene are DFQATT and SNEGSKA (reference sequence). CDR3 size: 11 residues. Here the CDR3 DNA reads TGCAGCGCGGCGAGCTTGGGTGAGCAGTTCTTC. Translated: CSAASLGEQFF.

The chain employs TRBV11-3 and TRBJ2-1, with 8 bases that match TRBD2. The CDR3 spans 16 residues. Germline V gene lookup returns CDR1 SGHNT and CDR2 YENEEA. The ends lost 6 bases at V and 4 bases at J; junction bases unmatched: 11. CDR3 protein: CASSPRGAGVYNEQFF. CDR3 DNA: TGTGCCAGCAGTCCCCGTGGAGCGGGAGTTTACAATGAGCAGTTCTTC.

The chain couples TRBV6-5 to TRBJ1-2, with D uncertain. The CDR3 loop spans 13 amino acids. Germline V lookup: CDR1 MNHEY, CDR2 SVGAGI. With 6 bases removed from V and 8 bases from J, the gap between germline ends came to 16 bases. In DNA, the CDR3 is TGTGCCAGCAGCCCCGACCTAAACAGAGGCTACACCTTC. This encodes CASSPDLNRGYTF.

This chain links TRBV19 with TRBJ1-1; no firm D call. The V gene lost 0 bases and the J gene lost 4 bases, with 9 bases spanning the gap. Germline CDR1 LNHDA, CDR2 SQIVND (reference sequence). The CDR3 loop spans 14 amino acids. CDR3 loop: CASSIEGRGTEAFF. Written as DNA, the CDR3 is TGTGCCAGTAGTATAGAGGGTCGGGGCACTGAAGCTTTCTTT. Looking up the rest from reference TRBV19 and TRBJ1-1 gives the full variable domain: DGGITQSPKYLFRKEGQNVTLSCEQNLNHDAMYWYRQDPGQGLRLIYYSQIVNDFQKGDIAEGYSVSREKKESFPLTVTSAQKNPTAFYLCASSIEGRGTEAFFGQGTRLTVV.

The chain is built from TRBV6-1 and TRBJ1-2; TRBD1 might be the D (5 bases). The CDR3 has 18 residues. Trimming took off 0 bases at V and 5 bases at J, with 22 bases between the two ends. Germline lookup yields CDR1 MNHNS and CDR2 SASEGT. The CDR3 protein is CASSEALRRRVSGYGYTF. The CDR3 DNA reads as TGTGCCAGCAGTGAAGCGCTTCGGAGGAGGGTGTCAGGGTATGGCTACACCTTC.

This clone was recorded only once. The chain employs TRBV30 and TRBJ2-3, with 8 positions matching TRBD2. Germline V gene sequence: CDR1 GTSNPN, CDR2 SVGIG (reference sequence). V shed 3 bases and J 8 bases; nucleotides not matched to a gene: 1. This CDR3 comprises 11 residues. The CDR3 DNA reads as TGTGCCTGGAGCAGCGGGGGTACGCAGTATTTT. Amino acid sequence: CAWSSGGTQYF.

This chain connects TRBV6-6 to TRBJ1-2, with 7 bases aligning to TRBD1. The J segment lost 5 bases and the V segment lost 4 bases, leaving 10 bases of the junction unmatched. CDR3 length equals 15 residues. The germline V gene has CDR1 MNHNY and CDR2 SVGAGI (reference sequence). In DNA, the CDR3 is TGTGCCAGCAGTTTCCCCGGACAGGAGAAATATGGCTACACCTTC. Translating it yields CASSFPGQEKYGYTF.

This chain joins TRBV4-3 and TRBJ2-7; D gene ambiguous. Germline assignment: CDR1 LGHNA and CDR2 YSLEER. Trimming took off 0 bases at V and 0 bases at J, with 6 bases between the two ends. CDR3 length: 14 residues. CDR3 in DNA: TGCGCCAGCAGCCAAGAACCGCTCTCCTACGAGCAGTACTTC. Translating it yields CASSQEPLSYEQYF.

This clone was detected only a few times. The rearrangement links TRBV4-3 to TRBJ1-5; tentatively, D is TRBD1 (5 bases). The CDR3 loop spans 15 amino acids. V lost 0 bases, J lost 8 bases, and 14 bases lay in between. CDR1 is LGHNA, CDR2 YSLEER, per germline. The CDR3 loop reads CASSQDIWGGEPQHF. The CDR3 DNA sequence: TGCGCCAGCAGCCAAGATATTTGGGGGGGTGAGCCCCAGCATTTT.

The CDR3 region has the DNA TGTGCCAGCTCACCCAACCAGGGGAATGCTGAAGCTTTCTTT. Residues: CASSPNQGNAEAFF. V gene TRBV18 combines with J gene TRBJ1-1; D may be TRBD1 (6 bases). The CDR3 length is 14 residues. The V and J ends lost 3 bases and 6 bases respectively, with 14 bases between them. Per germline, CDR1 KGHSH and CDR2 LQKENI.

This clone was counted between two and nine times. CDR3 sequence: CASSLIGDHTF. CDR3 coding DNA: TGTGCCAGCAGCTTGATAGGGGATCACACCTTC. The chain uses TRBV5-6 and TRBJ1-2; a weak D match, TRBD1 (5 bases). CDR3 length: 11 amino acids. V lost 1 base and J lost 12, with 10 bases in between. Germline CDR1 reads SGHDT; CDR2 reads YYEEEE.

The gene calls are TRBV27 and TRBJ1-1; D unclear. The CDR3 spans 13 residues. Germline V gives CDR1 MNHEY, CDR2 SMNVEV (reference sequence). V was pared by 6 bases and J by 3 bases, with 11 bases between. The CDR3 DNA sequence: TGTGCCAGCAGCTTGCCCCCTTACACTGAAGCTTTCTTT. This gives the protein CASSLPPYTEAFF.

This clone was recorded only once. The chain recombines TRBV7-8 with TRBJ2-1; TRBD2 matches at 14 bases. V shed 3 bases and J 7 bases; nucleotides not matched to a gene: 8. Germline CDR1 is SGHVS and CDR2 is FQNEAQ. This CDR3 comprises 17 residues. The DNA of the CDR3 is TGTGCCAGCAGCTTGGACGGGACTAGCGGGAGAAGGAATGAGCAGTTCTTC. The encoded protein is CASSLDGTSGRRNEQFF.

This clone was seen more than once but under ten times. The rearrangement joins TRBV10-3 to TRBJ2-3; no clear D. The germline V and J ends were trimmed by 3 bases and 1 base, with 5 bases remaining between them. Germline V gene lookup returns CDR1 ENHRY and CDR2 SYGVKD. The CDR3 is made up of 13 amino acids. The CDR3 coding sequence is TGTGCCATCAGTGAATCCGGCACAGATACGCAGTATTTT. Translated: CAISESGTDTQYF.

The chain carries TRBV10-2 and TRBJ1-2, with 8 bases identical to TRBD1. The length of the CDR3 is 17 residues. CDR1 is WSHSY and CDR2 is SAAADI in the germline V gene. J gave up 1 base and V 4 bases, and 11 bases lay outside the gene matches. This CDR3 is CASSVKPGQEINYGYTF. CDR3 in DNA: TGCGCCAGCAGTGTAAAACCGGGACAGGAGATTAACTATGGCTACACCTTC.

The sample holds a few counts of this clone. V is TRBV7-2 and J is TRBJ2-3; TRBD2 is a possible D gene (5 bases). The ends were cut back, 2 bases at V and 3 bases at J, with 15 bases in the middle. The CDR3 is made up of 16 amino acids. Looked up from germline, CDR1 is SGHTA and CDR2 is FQGNSA. In DNA, the CDR3 is TGTGCCAGCAGCTTAAGGATAGCGCTGGAAACAGATACGCAGTATTTT. It encodes CASSLRIALETDTQYF.

The table lists this clone with a few counts. The chain carries TRBV6-5 and TRBJ2-7; 7 positions match TRBD1. Germline CDR1 is MNHEY and CDR2 is SVGAGI. The CDR3 length is 15 residues. After removal of 6 bases from V and 0 bases from J, the junction contained 8 bases not matched to a gene. The CDR3 region is CASRSGTASSYEQYF. The CDR3 nucleotides are TGTGCCAGCAGATCCGGGACAGCAAGCTCCTACGAGCAGTACTTC.